Shown below are 18 T cell receptor beta chains from a single sample sequenced in a study of long-term antiretroviral therapy in people with HIV. Samples were assayed with immunoSEQ v3.0 at survey level. Sequencing used immunoSEQ multiplex PCR; TCRdb keeps in-frame clones, though not all of them. Of 25,000 to 35,000 clones detected, around 86% appear once; the ten largest clones hold 14%. The sample in question was unsorted PBMCs, obtained 2.9 years after starting antiretroviral therapy. The receptors originated from a man aged 45-65 years with HIV.

The J gene is TRBJ1-4, the V gene TRBV19; tentative D call: TRBD1 (5 bases). From germline, CDR1 is LNHDA and CDR2 SQIVND (reference sequence). Trimming pared 1 base from V and 5 bases from J, leaving 14 bases between. The CDR3 sequence is 16 residues long. The CDR3 nucleotides read TGTGCCAGTAGTATAGGAGGGGCTCCTGGGAATGAAAAACTGTTTTTT. Amino acids: CASSIGGAPGNEKLFF.

This clone has a single count. The chain uses TRBV5-6 and TRBJ1-2, with D maybe TRBD1 (5 bases). V was pared by 0 bases and J by 5 bases, with 5 bases between. CDR1 is SGHDT, CDR2 YYEEEE, per germline. This CDR3 contains 12 residues. Here the CDR3 reads CASSLAGYGYTF. CDR3 nucleotides: TGTGCCAGCAGCTTGGCAGGGTATGGCTACACCTTC. Variable domain in full (rest from reference TRBV5-6 and TRBJ1-2): DAGVTQSPTHLIKTRGQQVTLRCSPKSGHDTVSWYQQALGQGPQFIFQYYEEEERQRGNFPDRFSGHQFPNYSSELNVNALLLGDSALYLCASSLAGYGYTFGSGTRLTVV.

This chain uses TRBV7-6 with TRBJ2-5, with 8 bases aligning to TRBD1. J was trimmed by 1 base and V by 5 bases; bases with no gene match: 3. Germline V gives CDR1 SGHVS, CDR2 FNYEAQ. The CDR3 is 14 amino acids. This CDR3 is CASSVTGGQETQYF. The CDR3 region has the DNA TGTGCCAGCAGCGTAACAGGGGGCCAAGAGACCCAGTACTTC.

V gene TRBV28 combines with J gene TRBJ1-3, with 10 bases aligning to TRBD1. Germline CDR1 and CDR2: MDHEN and SYDVKM. J gave up 9 bases and V 6 bases, and 11 bases lay outside the gene matches. The CDR3 runs 15 residues. The CDR3 here is CASRGDRGVISTIYF. DNA of the CDR3: TGTGCCAGCAGGGGGGACAGGGGAGTCATAAGCACCATATATTTT.

This clone was observed a single time. In DNA, the CDR3 is TGTGCCAGCAACGGGGGCCTCAGCACAGATACGCAGTATTTT. This encodes CASNGGLSTDTQYF. V is TRBV27 and J is TRBJ2-3; D might be TRBD1 or TRBD2, each matching 6 bases. The V gene's germline CDR1 is MNHEY and CDR2 SMNVEV (reference sequence). The V gene lost 7 bases and the J gene lost 0 bases, with 11 bases spanning the gap. The CDR3 length is 14 residues.

The V and J genes are TRBV7-9 and TRBJ1-2; TRBD1 might be the D (6 bases). Germline assignment: CDR1 SEHNR and CDR2 FQNEAQ (reference sequence). The CDR3 spans 15 residues. Trimming took 5 bases from V and 5 from J, leaving 18 bases between them. The DNA for the CDR3 is TGTGCCAGCAGCCCGGGACACTCTATAGGGTATGGCTACACCTTC. This gives the protein CASSPGHSIGYGYTF. Complete variable domain (other parts from reference TRBV7-9 and TRBJ1-2): DTGVSQNPRHKITKRGQNVTFRCDPISEHNRLYWYRQTLGQGPEFLTYFQNEAQLEKSRLLSDRFSAERPKGSFSTLEIQRTEQGDSAMYLCASSPGHSIGYGYTFGSGTRLTVV.

This chain links TRBV5-1 with TRBJ1-2; TRBD1 aligns across 7 bases. J lost 4 bases, V lost 5 bases, and 14 bases had no gene match. This CDR3 is 16 amino acids long. Per germline, CDR1 SGHRS and CDR2 YFSETQ. Here the CDR3 reads CASSYLTGAQGYGYTF. CDR3 coding DNA: TGCGCCAGCAGTTACCTCACAGGGGCCCAGGGCTATGGCTACACCTTC.

The chain joins TRBV29-1 to TRBJ2-1, with TRBD2 matching over 11 bases. The length of the CDR3 is 16 residues. Per germline, CDR1 SQVTM and CDR2 ANQGSEA. The junction had 10 bases not matched to a gene; V was cut back by 5 bases and J by 4 bases. This chain's CDR3 is CSVIRSSGGGYNEQFF. CDR3 DNA sequence: TGCAGCGTTATAAGAAGTAGCGGGGGGGGTTACAATGAGCAGTTCTTC.

The V gene is TRBV18, the J gene TRBJ1-5; D is unclear. Trimming cost V 3 bases and J 0 bases, with 9 bases left between them. Germline CDR1 KGHSH, CDR2 LQKENI. The CDR3 covers 15 residues. CDR3 coding DNA: TGTGCCAGCTCACCCCAGTGGGGTAGCAATCAGCCCCAGCATTTT. Translated: CASSPQWGSNQPQHF.

The chain recombines TRBV7-2 with TRBJ2-3, with D possibly TRBD2 on 6 matching bases. The CDR3 sequence is 15 residues long. Trimming left V 2 bases short and J 2 bases short, with 11 bases between. Germline CDR1 and CDR2: SGHTA and FQGNSA. The CDR3 sequence is CASSLMSGSTDTQYF. CDR3 DNA: TGTGCCAGCAGCTTAATGAGCGGGTCCACAGATACGCAGTATTTT.

V gene TRBV30 combines with J gene TRBJ1-1; D possibly corresponds to TRBD1 (6 bases). V lost 7 bases and J 5 bases, leaving 17 bases between the germline ends. CDR1 GTSNPN and CDR2 SVGIG come from the germline V gene (reference sequence). The CDR3 is made up of 13 amino acids. The CDR3 spells CASLGGARTEAFF. DNA of the CDR3: TGTGCCTCTTTGGGGGGGGCAAGGACTGAAGCTTTCTTT. Combining the CDR3 with reference TRBV30 and TRBJ1-1 gives the whole variable domain SQTIHQWPATLVQPVGSPLSLECTVEGTSNPNLYWYRQAAGRGLQLLFYSVGIGQISSEVPQNLSASRPQDRQFILSSKKLLLSDSGFYLCASLGGARTEAFFGQGTRLTVV.

This chain uses TRBV28 with TRBJ1-3; 9 positions match TRBD1. In germline, CDR1 is MDHEN, CDR2 SYDVKM. The CDR3 runs to 17 residues. The V gene end was trimmed by 10 bases and the J gene end by 8 bases; junction bases not matched to a gene: 21. CDR3 in DNA: TGTGCCATCTCGAGTCCCCAGGGACAGGGAGTTGCGGACACCATATATTTT. It is translated as CAISSPQGQGVADTIYF.

The V call is TRBV5-6, the J call TRBJ1-5; TRBD1 agrees at 7 bases. CDR1 SGHDT and CDR2 YYEEEE come from the germline V gene. CDR3 length: 15 amino acids. V dropped 2 bases and J dropped 3; count of bases not matched to a gene: 5. DNA for the CDR3: TGTGCCAGCAGCTTCCGACAGGGATACAATCAGCCCCAGCATTTT. This codes for CASSFRQGYNQPQHF. The whole variable domain, remainder taken from reference TRBV5-6 and TRBJ1-5, is DAGVTQSPTHLIKTRGQQVTLRCSPKSGHDTVSWYQQALGQGPQFIFQYYEEEERQRGNFPDRFSGHQFPNYSSELNVNALLLGDSALYLCASSFRQGYNQPQHFGDGTRLSIL.

The chain uses TRBV27 and TRBJ2-5, with D unclear. The CDR3 loop spans 14 amino acids. In germline, CDR1 is MNHEY, CDR2 SMNVEV (reference sequence). Trimming shortened V by 2 bases and J by 5 bases, and 12 bases separated the two germline ends. CDR3 protein: CASSLSPLVETQYF. The DNA of the CDR3 is TGTGCCAGCAGTTTAAGTCCGCTAGTGGAGACCCAGTACTTC.

The rearrangement joins TRBV20-1 to TRBJ1-1; D gene unclear. Trimming cost V 5 bases and J 3 bases, with 7 bases left between them. This CDR3 is 11 amino acids long. Germline V gives CDR1 DFQATT, CDR2 SNEGSKA (reference sequence). Here the CDR3 DNA reads TGCAGTGCTCCCTTGGACACTGAAGCTTTCTTT. It yields the protein CSAPLDTEAFF.

The rearrangement joins TRBV13 to TRBJ2-3, with TRBD2 as a possible D gene (5 bases). Germline CDR1 is PRHDT and CDR2 is FYEKMQ (reference sequence). The CDR3 loop spans 13 amino acids. With 4 bases removed from V and 6 bases from J, the gap between germline ends came to 11 bases. The CDR3: CASSSDGGDTQYF. DNA of the CDR3: TGTGCCAGCAGCTCCGATGGCGGGGATACGCAGTATTTT.

The chain has TRBV7-8 and TRBJ2-4; 7 nucleotides match TRBD2. The V gene's germline CDR1 is SGHVS and CDR2 FQNEAQ. Unmatched junction bases numbered 7, after V lost 5 bases and J lost 6 bases. CDR3 length: 14 residues. The CDR3 sequence is CASSQVGRGNIQYF. The CDR3 DNA reads as TGTGCCAGCAGCCAAGTTGGGAGGGGAAACATTCAGTACTTC. Full variable domain (outside the CDR3, taken from reference TRBV7-8 and TRBJ2-4): GAGVSQSPRYKVAKRGQDVALRCDPISGHVSLFWYQQALGQGPEFLTYFQNEAQLDKSGLPSDRFFAERPEGSVSTLKIQRTQQEDSAVYLCASSQVGRGNIQYFGAGTRLSVL.

The V gene is TRBV5-4, the J gene TRBJ2-2; D remains ambiguous. The CDR3 has 14 amino acids. Germline CDR1 reads SGHNT; CDR2 reads YYREEE (reference sequence). Trimming took off 9 bases at V and 1 base at J, with 13 bases between the two ends. CDR3 bases: TGTGCCACCGGCCAGCTCCAGAACACCGGGGAGCTGTTTTTT. Its translation is CATGQLQNTGELFF.